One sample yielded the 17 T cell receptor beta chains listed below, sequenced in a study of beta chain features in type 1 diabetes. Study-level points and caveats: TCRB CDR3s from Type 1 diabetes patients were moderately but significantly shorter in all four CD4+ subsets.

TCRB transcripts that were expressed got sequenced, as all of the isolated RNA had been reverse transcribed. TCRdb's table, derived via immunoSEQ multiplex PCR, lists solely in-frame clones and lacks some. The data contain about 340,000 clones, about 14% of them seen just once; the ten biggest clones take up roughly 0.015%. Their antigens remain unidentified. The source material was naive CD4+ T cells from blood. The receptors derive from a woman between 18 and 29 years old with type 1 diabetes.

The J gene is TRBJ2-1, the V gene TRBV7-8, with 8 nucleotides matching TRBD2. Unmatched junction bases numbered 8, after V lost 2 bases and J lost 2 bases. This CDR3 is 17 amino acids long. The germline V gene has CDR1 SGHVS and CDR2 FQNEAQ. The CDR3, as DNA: TGTGCCAGCAGCTTAAGGCTAGCGGGCACTACCTACAATGAGCAGTTCTTC. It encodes CASSLRLAGTTYNEQFF. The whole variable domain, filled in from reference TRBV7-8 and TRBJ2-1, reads GAGVSQSPRYKVAKRGQDVALRCDPISGHVSLFWYQQALGQGPEFLTYFQNEAQLDKSGLPSDRFFAERPEGSVSTLKIQRTQQEDSAVYLCASSLRLAGTTYNEQFFGPGTRLTVL.

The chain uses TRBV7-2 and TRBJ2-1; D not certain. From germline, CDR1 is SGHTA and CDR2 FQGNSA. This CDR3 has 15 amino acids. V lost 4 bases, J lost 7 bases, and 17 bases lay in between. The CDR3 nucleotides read TGTGCCAGCAGCTCCACCCTCTATAGAGCGAATGAGCAGTTCTTC. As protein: CASSSTLYRANEQFF. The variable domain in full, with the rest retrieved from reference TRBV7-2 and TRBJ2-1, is GAGVSQSPSNKVTEKGKDVELRCDPISGHTALYWYRQSLGQGLEFLIYFQGNSAPDKSGLPSDRFSAERTGGSVSTLTIQRTQQEDSAVYLCASSSTLYRANEQFFGPGTRLTVL.

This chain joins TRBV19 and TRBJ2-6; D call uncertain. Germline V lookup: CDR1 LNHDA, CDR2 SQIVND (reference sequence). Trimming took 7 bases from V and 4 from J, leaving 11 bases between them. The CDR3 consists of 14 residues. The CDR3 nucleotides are TGTGCCAGTATCGCCGCGGTCGGGGCCAACGTCCTGACTTTC. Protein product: CASIAAVGANVLTF.

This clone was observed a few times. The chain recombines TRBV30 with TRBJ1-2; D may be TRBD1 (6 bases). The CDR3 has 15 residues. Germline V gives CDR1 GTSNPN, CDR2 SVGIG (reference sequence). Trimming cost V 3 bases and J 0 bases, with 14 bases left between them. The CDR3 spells CAWRPDRFPNYGYTF. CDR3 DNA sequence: TGTGCCTGGAGACCCGACAGGTTCCCTAACTATGGCTACACCTTC.

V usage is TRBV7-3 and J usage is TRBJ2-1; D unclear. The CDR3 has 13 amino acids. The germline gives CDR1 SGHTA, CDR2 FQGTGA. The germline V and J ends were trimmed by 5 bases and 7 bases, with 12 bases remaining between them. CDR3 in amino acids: CASSLNLRNEQFF. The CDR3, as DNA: TGTGCCAGCAGCCTAAACCTCCGGAATGAGCAGTTCTTC.

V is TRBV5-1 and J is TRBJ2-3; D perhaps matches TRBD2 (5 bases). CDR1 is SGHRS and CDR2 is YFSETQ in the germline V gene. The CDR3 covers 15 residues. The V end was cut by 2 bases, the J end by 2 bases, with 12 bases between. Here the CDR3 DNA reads TGCGCCAGCAGCTTTGACCGGGAAAACACAGATACGCAGTATTTT. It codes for CASSFDRENTDTQYF.

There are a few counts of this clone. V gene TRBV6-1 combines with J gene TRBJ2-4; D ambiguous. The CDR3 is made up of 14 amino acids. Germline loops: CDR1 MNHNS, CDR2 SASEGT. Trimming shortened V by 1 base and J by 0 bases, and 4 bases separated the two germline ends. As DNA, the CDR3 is TGTGCCAGCAGTGAAGGACTAGCCAAAAACATTCAGTACTTC. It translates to CASSEGLAKNIQYF.

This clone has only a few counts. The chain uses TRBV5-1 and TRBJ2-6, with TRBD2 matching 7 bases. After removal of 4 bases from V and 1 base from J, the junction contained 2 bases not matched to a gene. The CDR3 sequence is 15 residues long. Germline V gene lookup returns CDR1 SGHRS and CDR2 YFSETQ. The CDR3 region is CASSLGRSGANVLTF. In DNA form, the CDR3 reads TGCGCCAGCAGCCTCGGGAGGTCTGGGGCCAACGTCCTGACTTTC.

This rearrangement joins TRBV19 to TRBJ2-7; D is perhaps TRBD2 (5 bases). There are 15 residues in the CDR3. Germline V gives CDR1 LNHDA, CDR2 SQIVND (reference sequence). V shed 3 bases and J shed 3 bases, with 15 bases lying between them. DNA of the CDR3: TGTGCCAGTAGTATGGCCTTGGAGGCGATCTACGAGCAGTACTTC. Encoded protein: CASSMALEAIYEQYF.

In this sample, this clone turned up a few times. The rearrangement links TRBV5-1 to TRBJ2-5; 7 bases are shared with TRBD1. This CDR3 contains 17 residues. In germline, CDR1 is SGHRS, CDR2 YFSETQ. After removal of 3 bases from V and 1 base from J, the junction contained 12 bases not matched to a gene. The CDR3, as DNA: TGCGCCAGCAGCTCCAGGCCCGGGACAGTCCTCCAAGAGACCCAGTACTTC. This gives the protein CASSSRPGTVLQETQYF.

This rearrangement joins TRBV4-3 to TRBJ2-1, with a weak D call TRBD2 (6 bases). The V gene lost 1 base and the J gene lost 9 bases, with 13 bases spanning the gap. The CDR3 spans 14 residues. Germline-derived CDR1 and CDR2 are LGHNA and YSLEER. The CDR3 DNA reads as TGCGCCAGCAGCCAAGGACTAGTGGTTCCTGAGCAGTTCTTC. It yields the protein CASSQGLVVPEQFF.

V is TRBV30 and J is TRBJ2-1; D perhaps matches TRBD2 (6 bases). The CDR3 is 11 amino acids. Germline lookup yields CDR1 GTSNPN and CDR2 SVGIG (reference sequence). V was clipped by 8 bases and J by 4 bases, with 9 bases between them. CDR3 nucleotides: TGTGCCGGGGGAGGTTACAATGAGCAGTTCTTC. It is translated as CAGGGYNEQFF.

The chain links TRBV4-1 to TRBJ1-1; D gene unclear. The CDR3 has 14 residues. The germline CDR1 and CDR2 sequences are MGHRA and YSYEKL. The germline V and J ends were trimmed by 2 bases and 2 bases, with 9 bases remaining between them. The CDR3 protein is CASSQWARNTEAFF. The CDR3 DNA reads TGCGCCAGCAGCCAATGGGCCAGAAACACTGAAGCTTTCTTT.

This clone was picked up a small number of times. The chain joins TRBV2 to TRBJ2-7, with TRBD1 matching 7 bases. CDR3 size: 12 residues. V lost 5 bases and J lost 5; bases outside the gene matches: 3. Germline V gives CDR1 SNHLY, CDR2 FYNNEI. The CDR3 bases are TGTGCCAGCAGTTTACAGGGGAACGAGCAGTACTTC. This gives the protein CASSLQGNEQYF.

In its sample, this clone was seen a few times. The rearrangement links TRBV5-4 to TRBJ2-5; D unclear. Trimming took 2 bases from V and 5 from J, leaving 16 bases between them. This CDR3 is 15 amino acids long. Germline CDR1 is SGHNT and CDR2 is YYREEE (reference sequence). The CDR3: CASSLGQVVRETQYF. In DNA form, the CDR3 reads TGTGCCAGCAGCTTAGGTCAGGTCGTTAGGGAGACCCAGTACTTC.

Here the CDR3 DNA reads TGCGCCAGCAGCTTGGGGACAGCCACGAATCAGCCCCAGCATTTT. Protein product: CASSLGTATNQPQHF. The V gene is TRBV5-1, the J gene TRBJ1-5; possibly TRBD1 for D (6 bases). The CDR3 has 15 residues. Germline V gives CDR1 SGHRS, CDR2 YFSETQ. V lost 0 bases to trimming and J lost 4 bases, with 11 bases between them.

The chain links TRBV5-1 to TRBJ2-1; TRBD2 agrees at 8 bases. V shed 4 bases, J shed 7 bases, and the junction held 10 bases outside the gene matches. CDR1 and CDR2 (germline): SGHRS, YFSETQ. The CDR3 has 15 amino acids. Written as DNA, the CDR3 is TGCGCCAGCAGCACGCAGCGGGAGCGGGGTAATGAGCAGTTCTTC. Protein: CASSTQRERGNEQFF.